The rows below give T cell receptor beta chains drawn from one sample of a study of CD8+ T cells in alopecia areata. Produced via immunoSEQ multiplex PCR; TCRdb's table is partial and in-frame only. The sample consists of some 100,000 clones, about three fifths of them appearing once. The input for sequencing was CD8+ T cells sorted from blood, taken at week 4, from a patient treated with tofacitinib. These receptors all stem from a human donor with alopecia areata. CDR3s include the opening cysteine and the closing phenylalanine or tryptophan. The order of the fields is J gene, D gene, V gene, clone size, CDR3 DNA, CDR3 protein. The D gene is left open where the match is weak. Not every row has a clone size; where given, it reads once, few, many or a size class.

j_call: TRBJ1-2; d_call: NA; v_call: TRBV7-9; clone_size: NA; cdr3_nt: TGTGCCAGCAGTTCAAGAAGAGGGATAGGCACCTTC; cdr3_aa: CASSSRRGIGTF
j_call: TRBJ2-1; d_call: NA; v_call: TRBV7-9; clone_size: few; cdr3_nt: TGTGCCAGCAGCACAAGGGACAAGGAGGGCAATGAGCAGTTCTTC; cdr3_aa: CASSTRDKEGNEQFF
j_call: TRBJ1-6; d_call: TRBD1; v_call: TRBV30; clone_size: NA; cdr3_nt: TGTGCCTGGAGTACCCCGGGACAGGGGTATTCACCCCTCCACTTT; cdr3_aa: CAWSTPGQGYSPLHF
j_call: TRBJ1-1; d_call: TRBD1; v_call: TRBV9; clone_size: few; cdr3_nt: TGTGCCAGCAGCGTAGGGCAGGGGGCCACTGAAGCTTTCTTT; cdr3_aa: CASSVGQGATEAFF
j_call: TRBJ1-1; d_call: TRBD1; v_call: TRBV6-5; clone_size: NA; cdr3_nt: TGTGCCAGCAGTGGACAGGGATACATTGAAGCTTTCTTT; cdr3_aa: CASSGQGYIEAFF
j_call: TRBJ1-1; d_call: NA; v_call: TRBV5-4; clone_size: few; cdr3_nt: TGTGCCAGCAGCTTGGATTTGGGGACTGAAGCTTTCTTT; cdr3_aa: CASSLDLGTEAFF
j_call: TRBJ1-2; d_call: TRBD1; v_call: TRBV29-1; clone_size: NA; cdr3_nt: TGCAGCGTTGAGGGGGGACAGGGCATCGTCTATGGCTACACCTTC; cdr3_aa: CSVEGGQGIVYGYTF
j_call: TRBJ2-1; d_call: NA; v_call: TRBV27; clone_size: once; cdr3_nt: TGTGCCAGCAGTTTAATGGGGTCCAATGAGCAGTTCTTC; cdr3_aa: CASSLMGSNEQFF
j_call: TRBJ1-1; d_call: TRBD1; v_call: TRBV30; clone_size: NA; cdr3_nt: TGTGCACATTGGACAGGGATGAACACTGAAGCTTTCTTT; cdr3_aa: CAHWTGMNTEAFF
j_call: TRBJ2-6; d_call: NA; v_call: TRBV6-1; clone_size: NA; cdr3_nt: TGTGCCAGCAGTGACAGGTTGGGGGGGGCCAACGTCCTGACTTTC; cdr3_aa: CASSDRLGGANVLTF
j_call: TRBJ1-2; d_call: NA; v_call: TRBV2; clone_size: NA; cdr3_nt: TGTGCCAGCAGTGCCCCGGACAGTTATGGCTACACCTTC; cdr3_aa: CASSAPDSYGYTF
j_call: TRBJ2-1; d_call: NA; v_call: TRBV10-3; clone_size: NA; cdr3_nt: TGTGCCATCAGTGAGGACTTTGAAGCCTACAATGAGCAGTTCTTC; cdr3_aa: CAISEDFEAYNEQFF
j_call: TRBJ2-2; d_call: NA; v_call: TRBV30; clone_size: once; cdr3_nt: TGTGCCTGGAGGGATTATTATAGCGGACGGGACACCGGGGAGCTGTTTTTT; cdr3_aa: CAWRDYYSGRDTGELFF
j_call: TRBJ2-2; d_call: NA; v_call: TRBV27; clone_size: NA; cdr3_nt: TGTGCCAGCAGTAGAAACACCGGGGAGCTGTTTTTT; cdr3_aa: CASSRNTGELFF
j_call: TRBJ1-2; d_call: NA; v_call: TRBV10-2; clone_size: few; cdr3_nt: TGCGCCACCGATAGTGGCTATGGCTACACCTTC; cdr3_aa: CATDSGYGYTF
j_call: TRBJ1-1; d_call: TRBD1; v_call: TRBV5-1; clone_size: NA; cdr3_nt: TGCGCCAGCAGCCCAGGACAGGCCACTGAAGCTTTCTTT; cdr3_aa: CASSPGQATEAFF
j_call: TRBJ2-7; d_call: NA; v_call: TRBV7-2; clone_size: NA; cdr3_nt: TGTGCCAGCAGCCCGGGGGAGGAGCAGTACTTC; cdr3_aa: CASSPGEEQYF